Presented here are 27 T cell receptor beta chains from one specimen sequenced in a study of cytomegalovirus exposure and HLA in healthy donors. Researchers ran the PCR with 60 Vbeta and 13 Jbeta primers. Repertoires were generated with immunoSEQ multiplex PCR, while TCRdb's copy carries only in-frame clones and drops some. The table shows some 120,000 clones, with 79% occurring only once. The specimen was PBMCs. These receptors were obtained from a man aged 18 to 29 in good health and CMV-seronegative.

The CDR3 protein is CASSPTRGRGRVDTQYF. CDR3 DNA: TGTGCCAGCAGCCCAACGAGGGGTAGGGGGCGCGTAGATACGCAGTATTTT. The rearrangement links TRBV7-8 to TRBJ2-3; the match to TRBD1 covers 7 bases. There are 17 residues in the CDR3. Per the germline V gene, CDR1 is SGHVS and CDR2 is FQNEAQ. The V segment lost 5 bases and the J segment 5 bases; nucleotides outside the gene matches: 16.

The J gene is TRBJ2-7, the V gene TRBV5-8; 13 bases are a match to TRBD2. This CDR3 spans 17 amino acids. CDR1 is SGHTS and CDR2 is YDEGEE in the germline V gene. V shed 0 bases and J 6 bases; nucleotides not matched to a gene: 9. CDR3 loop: CASSLGTSGRAEGEQYV. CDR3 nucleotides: TGTGCCAGCAGCTTGGGAACTAGCGGGAGGGCAGAGGGCGAGCAGTACGTC.

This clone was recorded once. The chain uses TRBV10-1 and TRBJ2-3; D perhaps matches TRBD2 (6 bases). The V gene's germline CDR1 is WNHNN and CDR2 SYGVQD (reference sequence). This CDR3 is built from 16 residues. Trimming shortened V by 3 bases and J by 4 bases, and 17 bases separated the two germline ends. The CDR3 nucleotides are TGCGCCAGCAGTGACCCAAGACTAGGTCATTCAGATACGCAGTATTTT. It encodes CASSDPRLGHSDTQYF.

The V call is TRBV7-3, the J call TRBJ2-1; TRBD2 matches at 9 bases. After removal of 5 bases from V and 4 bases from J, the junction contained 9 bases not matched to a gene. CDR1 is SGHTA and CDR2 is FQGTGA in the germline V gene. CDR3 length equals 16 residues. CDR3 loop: CASSPPGLAPYNEQFF. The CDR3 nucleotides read TGTGCCAGCAGCCCCCCGGGACTAGCTCCTTACAATGAGCAGTTCTTC. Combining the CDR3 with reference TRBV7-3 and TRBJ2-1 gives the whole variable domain GAGVSQTPSNKVTEKGKYVELRCDPISGHTALYWYRQSLGQGPEFLIYFQGTGAADDSGLPNDRFFAVRPEGSVSTLKIQRTERGDSAVYLCASSPPGLAPYNEQFFGPGTRLTVL.

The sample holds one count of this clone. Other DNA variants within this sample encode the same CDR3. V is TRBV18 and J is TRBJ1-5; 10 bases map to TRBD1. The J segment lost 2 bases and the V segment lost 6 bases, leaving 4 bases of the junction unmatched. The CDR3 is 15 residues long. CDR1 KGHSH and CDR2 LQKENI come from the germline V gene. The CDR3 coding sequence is TGTGCCAGCTCGCCCGGGACAGGGGGCAATCAGCCCCAGCATTTT. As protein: CASSPGTGGNQPQHF.

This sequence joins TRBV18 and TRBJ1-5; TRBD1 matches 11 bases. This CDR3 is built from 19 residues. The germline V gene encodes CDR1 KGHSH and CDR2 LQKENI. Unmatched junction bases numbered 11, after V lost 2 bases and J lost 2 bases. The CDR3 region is CASSPGWTGGAGGNQPQHF. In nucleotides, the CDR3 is TGTGCCAGCTCACCAGGGTGGACAGGGGGCGCAGGCGGCAATCAGCCCCAGCATTTT. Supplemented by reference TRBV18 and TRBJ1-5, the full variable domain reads NAGVMQNPRHLVRRRGQEARLRCSPMKGHSHVYWYRQLPEEGLKFMVYLQKENIIDESGMPKERFSAEFPKEGPSILRIQQVVRGDSAAYFCASSPGWTGGAGGNQPQHFGDGTRLSIL.

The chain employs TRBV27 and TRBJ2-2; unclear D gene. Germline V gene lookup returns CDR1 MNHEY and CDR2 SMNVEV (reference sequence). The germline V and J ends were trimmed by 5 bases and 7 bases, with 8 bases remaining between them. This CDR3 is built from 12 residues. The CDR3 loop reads CASSLTRGELFF. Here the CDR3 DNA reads TGTGCCAGCAGTCTGACACGCGGGGAGCTGTTTTTT.

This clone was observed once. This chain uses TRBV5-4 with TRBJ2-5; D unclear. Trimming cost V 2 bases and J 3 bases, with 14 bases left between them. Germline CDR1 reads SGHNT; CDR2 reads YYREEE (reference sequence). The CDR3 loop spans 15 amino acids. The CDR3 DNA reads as TGTGCCAGCAGCTTTTTGTCCAGGCCTGAAGAGACCCAGTACTTC. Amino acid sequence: CASSFLSRPEETQYF.

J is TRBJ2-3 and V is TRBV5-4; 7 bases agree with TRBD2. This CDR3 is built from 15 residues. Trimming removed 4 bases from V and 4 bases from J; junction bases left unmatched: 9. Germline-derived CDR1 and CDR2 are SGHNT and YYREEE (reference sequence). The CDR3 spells CASSLLADTPDTQYF. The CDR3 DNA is TGTGCCAGCAGCCTTCTAGCGGACACACCAGATACGCAGTATTTT.

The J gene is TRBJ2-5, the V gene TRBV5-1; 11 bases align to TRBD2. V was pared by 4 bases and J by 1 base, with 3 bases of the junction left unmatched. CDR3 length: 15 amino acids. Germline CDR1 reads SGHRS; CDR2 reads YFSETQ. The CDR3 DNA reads TGCGCCAGCAGCCCTAGCGGGAGGCGCCAAGAGACCCAGTACTTC. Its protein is CASSPSGRRQETQYF.

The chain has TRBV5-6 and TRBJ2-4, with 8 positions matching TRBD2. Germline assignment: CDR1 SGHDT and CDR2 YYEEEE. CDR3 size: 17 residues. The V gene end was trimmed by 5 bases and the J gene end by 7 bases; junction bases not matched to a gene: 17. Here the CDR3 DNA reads TGTGCCAGCAGTTTAATGGCTCGGGAGGGGCCCTGGAACATTCAGTACTTC. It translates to CASSLMAREGPWNIQYF.

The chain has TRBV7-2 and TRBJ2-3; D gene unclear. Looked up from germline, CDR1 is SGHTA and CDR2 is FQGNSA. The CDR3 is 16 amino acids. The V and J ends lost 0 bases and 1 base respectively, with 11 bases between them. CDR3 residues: CASSLAAGLGTDTQYF. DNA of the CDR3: TGTGCCAGCAGCTTAGCAGCAGGCCTCGGCACAGATACGCAGTATTTT.

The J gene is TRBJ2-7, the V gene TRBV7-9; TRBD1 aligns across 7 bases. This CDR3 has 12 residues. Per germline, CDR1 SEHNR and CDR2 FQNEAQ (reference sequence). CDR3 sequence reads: CSSSRQGTEQYV. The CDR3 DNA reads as TGTTCCAGCAGCCGACAGGGCACCGAGCAGTACGTC.

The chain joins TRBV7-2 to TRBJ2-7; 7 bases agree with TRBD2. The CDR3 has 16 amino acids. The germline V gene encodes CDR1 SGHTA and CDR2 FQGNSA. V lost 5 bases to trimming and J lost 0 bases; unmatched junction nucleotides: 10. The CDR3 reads CASSRLAGPSSYEQYV. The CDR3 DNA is TGTGCCAGCAGCCGTTTAGCGGGCCCTAGCTCCTACGAGCAGTACGTC.

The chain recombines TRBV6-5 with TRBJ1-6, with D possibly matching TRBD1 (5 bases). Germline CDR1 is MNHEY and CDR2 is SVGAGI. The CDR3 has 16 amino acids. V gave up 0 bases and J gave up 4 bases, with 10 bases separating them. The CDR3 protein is CASSYSIGHYNSPLHF. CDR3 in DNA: TGTGCCAGCAGTTACTCGATTGGACATTATAATTCACCCCTCCACTTT.

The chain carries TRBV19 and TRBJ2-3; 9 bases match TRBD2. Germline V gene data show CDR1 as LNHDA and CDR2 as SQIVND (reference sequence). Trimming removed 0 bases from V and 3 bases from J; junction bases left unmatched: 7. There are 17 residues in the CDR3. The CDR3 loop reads CASSIDSSGRSTDTQYF. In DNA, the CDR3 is TGTGCCAGTAGTATAGATTCCAGCGGGAGGAGTACAGATACGCAGTATTTT.

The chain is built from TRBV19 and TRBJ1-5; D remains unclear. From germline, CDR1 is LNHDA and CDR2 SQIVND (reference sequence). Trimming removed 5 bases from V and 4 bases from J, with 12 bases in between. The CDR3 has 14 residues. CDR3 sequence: CASSPHTPNQPQHF. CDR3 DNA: TGTGCCAGTAGTCCGCACACACCTAATCAGCCCCAGCATTTT.

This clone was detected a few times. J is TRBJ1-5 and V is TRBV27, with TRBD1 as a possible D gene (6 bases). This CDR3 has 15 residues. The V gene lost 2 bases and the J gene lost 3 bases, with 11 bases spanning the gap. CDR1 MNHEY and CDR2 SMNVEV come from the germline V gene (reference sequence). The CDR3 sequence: CASSLGGAFNQPQHF. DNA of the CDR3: TGTGCCAGCAGTTTAGGGGGGGCCTTCAATCAGCCCCAGCATTTT.

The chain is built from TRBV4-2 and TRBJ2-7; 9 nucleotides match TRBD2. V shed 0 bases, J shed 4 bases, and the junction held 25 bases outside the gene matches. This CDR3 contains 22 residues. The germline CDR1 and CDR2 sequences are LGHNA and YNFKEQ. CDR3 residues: CASSQEVRAGGGLMGWVYEQYV. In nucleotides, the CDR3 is TGTGCCAGCAGCCAAGAGGTACGAGCGGGAGGCGGACTTATGGGGTGGGTTTACGAGCAGTACGTC.

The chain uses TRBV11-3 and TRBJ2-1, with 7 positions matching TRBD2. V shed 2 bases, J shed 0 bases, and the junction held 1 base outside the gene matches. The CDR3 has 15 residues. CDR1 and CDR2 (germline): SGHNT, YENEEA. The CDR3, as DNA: TGTGCCAGCAGCTTAAGCGGGAACTCCTACAATGAGCAGTTCTTC. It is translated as CASSLSGNSYNEQFF.

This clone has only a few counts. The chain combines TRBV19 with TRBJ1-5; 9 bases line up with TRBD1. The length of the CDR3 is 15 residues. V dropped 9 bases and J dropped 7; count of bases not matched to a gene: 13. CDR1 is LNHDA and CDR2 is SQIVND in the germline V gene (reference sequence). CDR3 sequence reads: CASTDGTGKVQPQHF. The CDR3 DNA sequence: TGTGCCAGCACCGACGGGACAGGGAAGGTCCAGCCCCAGCATTTT. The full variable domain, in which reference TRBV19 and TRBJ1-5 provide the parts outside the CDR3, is DGGITQSPKYLFRKEGQNVTLSCEQNLNHDAMYWYRQDPGQGLRLIYYSQIVNDFQKGDIAEGYSVSREKKESFPLTVTSAQKNPTAFYLCASTDGTGKVQPQHFGDGTRLSIL.

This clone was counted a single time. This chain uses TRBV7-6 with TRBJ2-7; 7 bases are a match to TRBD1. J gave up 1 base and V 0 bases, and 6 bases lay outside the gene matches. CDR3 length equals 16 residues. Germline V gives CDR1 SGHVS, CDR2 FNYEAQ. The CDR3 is CASSLATGQESYEQYF. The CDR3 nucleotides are TGTGCCAGCAGCTTAGCCACCGGACAGGAGTCCTACGAGCAGTACTTC.

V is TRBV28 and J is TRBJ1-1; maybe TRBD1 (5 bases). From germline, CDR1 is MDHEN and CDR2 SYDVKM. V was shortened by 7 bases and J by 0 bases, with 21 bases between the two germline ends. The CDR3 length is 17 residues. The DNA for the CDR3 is TGTGCCAGCACCCCCTTTCGAGCCTGGGGGGTGAACACTGAAGCTTTCTTT. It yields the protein CASTPFRAWGVNTEAFF.

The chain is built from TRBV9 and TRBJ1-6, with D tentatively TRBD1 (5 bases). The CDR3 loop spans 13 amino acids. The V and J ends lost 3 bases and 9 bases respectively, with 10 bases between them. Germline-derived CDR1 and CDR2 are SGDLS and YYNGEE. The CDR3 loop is CASSGDSFSPLHF. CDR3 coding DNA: TGTGCCAGCAGCGGAGACAGTTTTTCACCCCTCCACTTT.

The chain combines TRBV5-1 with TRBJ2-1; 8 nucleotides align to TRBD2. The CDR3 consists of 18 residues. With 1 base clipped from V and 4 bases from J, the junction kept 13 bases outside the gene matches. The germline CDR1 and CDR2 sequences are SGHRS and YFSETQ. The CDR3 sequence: CASSLTYASGGWYNEQFF. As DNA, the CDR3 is TGCGCCAGCAGCTTGACCTACGCTTCGGGAGGGTGGTACAATGAGCAGTTCTTC.

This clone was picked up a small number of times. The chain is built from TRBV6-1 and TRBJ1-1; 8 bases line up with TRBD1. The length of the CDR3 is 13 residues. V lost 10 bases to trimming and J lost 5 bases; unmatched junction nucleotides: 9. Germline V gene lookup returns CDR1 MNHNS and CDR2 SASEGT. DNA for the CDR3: TGTGCCATCAAAGACAGGGGAGGGACTGAAGCTTTCTTT. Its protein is CAIKDRGGTEAFF.

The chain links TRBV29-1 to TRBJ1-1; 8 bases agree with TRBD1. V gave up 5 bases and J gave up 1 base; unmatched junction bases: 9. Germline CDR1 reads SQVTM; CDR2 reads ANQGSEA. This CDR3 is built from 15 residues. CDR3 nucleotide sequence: TGCAGCGTTCCGGCCCCGGACAGGGAGAACACTGAAGCTTTCTTT. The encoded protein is CSVPAPDRENTEAFF.